The 3 T cell receptor beta chains presented below share a single source sample, sequenced in a study of T cell changes during pregnancy in multiple sclerosis. Sequencing used immunoSEQ multiplex PCR; TCRdb keeps in-frame clones, though not all of them. Among 30,000 to 45,000 clones listed, around 90% were seen once. The sequenced sample was CD4+ T cells from peripheral blood mononuclear cells, obtained in the third trimester of pregnancy. The receptors originated from a female donor with multiple sclerosis, enrolled in a pregnancy study.

The V gene is TRBV5-6, the J gene TRBJ2-7; perhaps TRBD1 as D (5 bases). Germline V gene data show CDR1 as SGHDT and CDR2 as YYEEEE. Trimming cost V 2 bases and J 1 base, with 7 bases left between them. The CDR3 consists of 13 residues. The CDR3 reads CASSLGASYEQYF. In DNA, the CDR3 is TGTGCCAGCAGCTTAGGGGCTTCCTACGAGCAGTACTTC.

The J gene is TRBJ2-7, the V gene TRBV18; 9 bases agree with TRBD2. With V trimmed by 6 bases and J by 9 bases, 15 bases remained unmatched. Germline V gene data show CDR1 as KGHSH and CDR2 as LQKENI. This CDR3 has 15 residues. The CDR3: CASSPGTSPLGVQYF. Here the CDR3 DNA reads TGTGCCAGCTCCCCCGGGACTAGCCCTCTGGGTGTGCAGTACTTC.

This clone is labeled medium-sized. The rearrangement links TRBV6-4 to TRBJ1-2; 7 bases are shared with TRBD1. Germline trimming cut 6 bases from V and 8 bases from J; bases unmatched to any gene: 15. From germline, CDR1 is MRHNA and CDR2 SNTAGT. The CDR3 is 15 amino acids. The CDR3 loop is CASRPLPGGGYGYTF. In DNA, the CDR3 is TGTGCCAGCAGACCCCTCCCGGGAGGGGGCTACGGCTACACCTTC.